The T cell receptor (beta chain) under discussion was sequenced for a study of T cell responses to AZD1222 COVID-19 vaccine. Assay used: immunoSEQ multiplex PCR; TCRdb lists only in-frame clones, some missing. Of approximately 120,000 clones in the sample, nearly 90% are singletons; the top ten hold roughly 13%. In germline, CDR1 is LGHDT, CDR2 YNNKEL (reference sequence). This CDR3 is built from 15 residues. Trimming cost V 8 bases and J 5 bases; bases outside gene matches: 11. In regard to this clone: Antigen unknown.

General observations from the study: Samples come after the peak T cell response, not at day 14.

The sample here was peripheral blood, taken on day 0 of MenACWY control vaccination. The J gene is TRBJ2-5, the V gene TRBV3-1 (or the pseudogene TRBV3-2), with TRBD1 identical over 10 bases. This sequence was found in an adult in good health. Written as DNA, the CDR3 is TGTGCCAGCGGACCCGGACAGGGGGTTTGGGAGACCCAGTACTTC. It codes for CASGPGQGVWETQYF.